The present entry profiles one T cell receptor (beta chain) with its context. This clonotype has a count of ten or more. Its antigen is currently not known. No much larger clone is present one base from it, and per-base qualities are unavailable. Bone marrow was sampled from every patient at the time of active disease. Isolation of bone marrow mononuclear cells was performed by Ficoll-Hypaque density gradient centrifugation. To remove myeloma plasma cells, the cells were labeled with CD138 magnetic microbeads on a MACS separator, and CD138-negative cells were then collected by negative selection. Purity of the isolated cells was checked by flow cytometry on an Attune NxT using CD138 antibodies. Total RNA was extracted with TRIzol reagent and quantified with a NanoDrop spectrophotometer. Paired RNA-seq and IR-seq were performed on the CD138-negative bone marrow sample of each patient. These data are taken from a study of read filtering for tumor transcriptome and immune sequencing (dated by TCRdb to 2018 to 2021). Broadly, across the study: The cohort was composed of 17 male and more than twelve female patients, with a mean age of approximately 72 years and an age range of about 45 to 90. After DNase treatment, whole-transcriptome libraries were prepared with the TruSeq RNA Access Library Prep Kit. By revised international staging, 8 or 9 patients were R-ISS I, 15 to 20 were R-ISS II and over five were R-ISS III. A main aim was a read-filtering strategy for immune repertoire data, specifically whether clonotypes supported by a single read should be removed. Per sample, about 4.05 to 10.27 million TCR-region mapped reads were obtained with IR-seq, compared with only about 80 to 1,400 with RNA-seq. TCR repertoires obtained by targeted immune repertoire sequencing and by bulk whole-transcriptome sequencing performed on the same bone marrow samples were compared.

The Immunoverse kit was used to build TCR libraries from about 430 ng RNA, with molecular barcoded adaptors covering alpha/delta and beta/gamma chains. The same RNA used for transcriptome sequencing was used for TCR library preparation. An Illumina HiSeq 4000 with 2 x 150 cycles was used to sequence the TCR libraries. The paper's data handling went like this. TCR reads were aligned to human V, D, J and C references and assembled into CDR3 clonotypes with MiXCR, including quality filtering and error correction. Clonotype counts and gene usage diversity were analyzed with the tcR package in R. For inspection of raw mapping reads, RNA-seq reads were mapped by STAR aligner version 2.5.3a onto GRCh37 of the human genome. To test how sequencing depth affects detected clonotypes, IR-seq fastq files were randomly downsampled with Seqtk 1.3. TCRdb itself trimmed the public reads at Q25 with fastp, ran MiXCR and retained productive beta chains. Identical CDR3 proteins give one entry, which carries the most common genes and DNA. The authors' filters were not applied to this entry. The sample records about 22,000 distinct CDR3 sequences, around 13% of which are singletons. The ten most abundant clones make up around 66% of the sample.

Via the germline V gene, CDR1 is MDHEN and CDR2 SYDVKM. V was cut back by 2 bases and J by 10 bases, leaving a gap of 13 bases between them. From its cysteine to its phenylalanine, the CDR3 spans 13 amino acids. Just CDR3 DNA is preserved here, 39 bases in frame from base 1. What the study reported, not specific to this receptor: The correlation between IR-seq and RNA-seq shared clonotype proportions was increased by removal of single-read clonotypes. The sorted CD138-negative fraction was composed of a mixed bone marrow immune population rather than of purified T cells. Single-read clonotypes made up approximately 84% of clonotypes but only approximately 3.7% of total reads in IR-seq, compared with around 70% of clonotypes and around 41% of reads in RNA-seq. IR-seq captured clonotypes at much higher depth and more reliably than RNA-seq, and smaller IR-seq throughput sufficed to identify most shared clonotypes.

The chain uses TRBV28 and TRBJ2-3, with TRBD2 as a weak D call on 6 bases. The TCR originated in a donor aged 40 or older with multiple myeloma. Material for sequencing was a population of CD138-negative cells sorted from bone marrow. In the paper's terms, the cell subset or site label means: bone marrow mononuclear cells depleted of CD138+ plasma/myeloma cells by negative magnetic selection. Read as DNA, the sequence is TGTGCCAGCAGTTTAGCGGGGAAGAAGGCGCAGTATTTT. It encodes CASSLAGKKAQYF.